The entry below gives a single TCR beta chain sequence along with its context. Its specificity is not known. This sample was included in a study of cytomegalovirus exposure and HLA in healthy donors. Whole-study results and caveats: Most TCR sequences proved rare, with some public TCRs found in many donors. Subsequent analysis showed first-cohort TCR clusters tending to co-occur in some 120 validation repertoires. In vitro assays verified that a few CMV-associated chains recognized CMV antigens specifically.

Assay used: immunoSEQ multiplex PCR; TCRdb lists only in-frame clones, some missing. Of hundreds of thousands of clones in the sample, roughly 89% were seen once. The CDR3 has 15 amino acids. V was pared by 0 bases and J by 4 bases, with 11 bases between. The V gene's germline CDR1 is MGHRA and CDR2 YSYEKL. The sample taken for sequencing was PBMCs. The chain has TRBV4-1 and TRBJ2-3, with D hard to call. The TCR originated in a woman in her late teens or twenties in good health and CMV-seronegative. CDR3 sequence: CASSQERIRPDTQYF. The CDR3 DNA reads as TGCGCCAGCAGCCAAGAGAGGATCCGACCAGATACGCAGTATTTT.